The T cell receptor (beta chain) described here comes from a study of shared clonotypes between healthy human individuals. Using immunoSEQ multiplex PCR, the repertoire was profiled, and TCRdb retains in-frame clones only, with some absent. This sample has 100,000 or so clones, with about 66% found just once. The CDR3 spans 12 residues. From germline, CDR1 is SGHNT and CDR2 YENEEA. V was pared by 4 bases and J by 3 bases, with 3 bases between. The V and J genes are TRBV11-3 and TRBJ2-2, with D unresolved. Sample: memory CD8+ T cells sorted from blood. Subset described: CD45RO+ cells pooled with CCR7-negative TemRA cells. The TCR comes from a young woman in good health. The CDR3 loop reads CASSSDTGELFF. The DNA for the CDR3 is TGTGCCAGCAGCTCCGACACCGGGGAGCTGTTTTTT.